Sequencing of this T cell receptor beta chain was carried out in a study of tumor and adjacent non-tumor tissue in lung cancer. This sample's RNA came from whole unsorted tissue. The normal lung tissue was taken more than 3 cm from the tumor edge. Three rounds of nested PCR, following a modified ARM-PCR protocol, produced the TCRbeta library. MiXCR was run by TCRdb on the multiplex PCR reads, yielding one entry per CDR3 protein. The sample has 90,000 to 100,000 distinct CDR3 sequences; about 80% are singletons. The germline V and J ends were trimmed by 6 bases and 13 bases, with 25 bases remaining between them. Germline V CDR1 and CDR2: DFQATT, SNEGSKA (reference sequence). The CDR3 covers 14 residues.

This TCR derives from a man aged 55 to 70 with small cell lung cancer. The chain links TRBV20-1 to TRBJ1-5; possibly TRBD1 for D (6 bases). Sequenced sample: distant non-tumor lung tissue. The CDR3: CSAKTAGVDQSQHF. The CDR3 DNA reads as TGCAGTGCCAAAACCGCAGGGGTGGACCAGTCTCAGCATTTT.